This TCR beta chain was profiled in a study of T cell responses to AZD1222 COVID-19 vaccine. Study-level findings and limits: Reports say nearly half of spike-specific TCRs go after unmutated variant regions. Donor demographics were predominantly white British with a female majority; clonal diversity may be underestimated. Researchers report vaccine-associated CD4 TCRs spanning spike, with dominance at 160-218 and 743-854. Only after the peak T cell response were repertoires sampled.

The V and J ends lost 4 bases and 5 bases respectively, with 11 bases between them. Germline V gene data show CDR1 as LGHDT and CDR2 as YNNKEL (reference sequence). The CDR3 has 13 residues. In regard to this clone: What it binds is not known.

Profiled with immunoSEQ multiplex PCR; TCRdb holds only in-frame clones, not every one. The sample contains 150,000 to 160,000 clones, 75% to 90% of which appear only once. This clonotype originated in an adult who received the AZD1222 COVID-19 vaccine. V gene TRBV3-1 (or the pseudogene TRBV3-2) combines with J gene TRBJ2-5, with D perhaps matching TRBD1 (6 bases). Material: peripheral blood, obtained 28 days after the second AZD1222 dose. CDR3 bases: TGTGCCAGCAGCCCCAGGGGCGGGGAGACCCAGTACTTC. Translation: CASSPRGGETQYF.